One T cell receptor beta chain is described in this entry. No base qualities exist here, and no much larger clone lies one base off it. TCR cDNA was made using 5'RACE template switching, a step that added a universal primer site and unique molecular identifiers. Priming of cDNA synthesis was performed from both the TCR alpha and TCR beta constant segments. Library amplification involved two PCR steps, and the second step added sample barcodes and sequencing adapters. Sequencing of the libraries was done on either Illumina HiSeq 2500 (2x100 bp) or NovaSeq (2x150 bp). Per the authors' processing: MIGEC was used to demultiplex reads and collapse the reads into UMI consensus sequences, and MiXCR was used for V(D)J alignment. Using edgeR on replicate PBMC samples, clonotypes were called vaccine-responding if FDR was below 0.01 and the log2 fold change was above 5 up to day 15. Each bulk clonotype received a CD4 or CD8 identity based on whether the sequenced CD4 or CD8 repertoire contained that clonotype at higher abundance. NS4B-specific clonotypes were defined as those at least 10-fold enriched in dextramer-positive over dextramer-negative fractions; CD4-biased clonotypes were excluded. Through fastp at Q25 and MiXCR, TCRdb rebuilt clones from the public reads, retaining in-frame beta chains. Records with the same CDR3 protein are collapsed into one entry carrying the most frequent genes and DNA. TCRdb's processing, not the authors' own work, is the source of the V and J calls. Here the sample has approximately 96,000 distinct CDR3 sequences; more than 7.5% occur a single time. Approximately 17% of the sample is held by the ten biggest clonotypes.

The data stem from a study of T cells after yellow fever vaccination (dated by TCRdb to between 2019 and 2020). About the study as a whole: Libraries from fractions with low cell numbers were prepared with the SMART-Seq v4 Ultra Low Input RNA kit. Blood was drawn at multiple timepoints before and after primary and secondary immunization, with bulk PBMC replicates and cell subsets isolated. Two healthy male donors made up the cohort, one aged 18 to 30 years and the other aged 30 to 40 years. Bulk TCR alpha and beta repertoires were sequenced longitudinally to track T-cell clones before and after primary and booster YFV17D yellow fever vaccination.

What the work shows at the level of the full study, not this receptor alone: Most clones expanded after primary vaccination (approximately 96% of CD4 and over 80% of CD8) were re-detected after the booster, suggesting that broad memory maintenance occurred. Compared with the primary T-cell response, the secondary T-cell response was faster but weaker, reaching its peak on day 5 rather than on day 15. Because only a couple of donors were included in the study, the extent to which the findings can be generalized is limited. Computational filtering was needed because FACS-sorted repertoires could contain abundant contaminating clonotypes from the bulk population. A small share of clonotypes was detected in both CD4 and CD8 compartments, with the overlap likely arising from convergent recombination.

The V and J ends are trimmed by 2 bases and 12 bases, leaving 12 bases between them. CDR1 SGHNT and CDR2 YYREEE were looked up in the germline V gene (reference sequence). The CDR3 starts with the cysteine, ends with the phenylalanine, and has 11 residues. Of all the DNA, just the CDR3 is kept, 33 bases in frame from base 1. The treatment or condition label corresponds to: live attenuated yellow fever vaccine strain. PBMCs were isolated from peripheral blood using a standard Ficoll-Paque protocol. Epitope-specific CD8 T cells were sorted with a dextramer loaded with the yellow fever NS4B epitope peptide, and anti-CD3 and anti-CD8 staining was applied. TriZol was used to extract RNA from bulk PBMCs, CD4 and CD8 fractions, and dextramer-positive and dextramer-negative fractions.

This TCR was sampled from a man younger than 35 who received the YFV17D yellow fever vaccine. The specimen comprised CD8+ T cells not binding an NS4B(214-222) dextramer, sorted from PBMCs, sampled around 14 days after the first yellow fever vaccination. The cell subset or site label corresponds to: NS4B epitope dextramer-negative CD8 T cells. In this chain, TRBV5-4 is recombined with TRBJ2-7; the D region is possibly TRBD1 or TRBD2, each matching across 5 bases. The DNA is TGTGCCAGCAGCTTCGAGGGACGGCGGTACTTC. Its translation reads: CASSFEGRRYF.